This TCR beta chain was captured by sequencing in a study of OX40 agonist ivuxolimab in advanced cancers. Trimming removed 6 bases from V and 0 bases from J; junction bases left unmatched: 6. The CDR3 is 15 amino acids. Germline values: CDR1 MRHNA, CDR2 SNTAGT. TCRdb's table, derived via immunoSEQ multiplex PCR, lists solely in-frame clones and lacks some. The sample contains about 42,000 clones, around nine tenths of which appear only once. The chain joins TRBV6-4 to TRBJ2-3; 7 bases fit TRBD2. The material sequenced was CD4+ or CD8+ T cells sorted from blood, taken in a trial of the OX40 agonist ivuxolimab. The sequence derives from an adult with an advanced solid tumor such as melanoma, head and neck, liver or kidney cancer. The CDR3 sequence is CASRRTSLSTDTQYF. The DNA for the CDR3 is TGTGCCAGCAGAAGGACTAGTCTTAGCACAGATACGCAGTATTTT.